Presented here are 7 T cell receptor beta chains from one specimen sequenced in a study of blood T cell repertoires in COVID-19. Sequenced by immunoSEQ multiplex PCR; TCRdb stores in-frame clones only, minus some. The sample holds over 200,000 clones, 65% to 90% seen once. Sequencing was carried out using peripheral blood. The receptor set was obtained from a man in his fifties with COVID-19, enrolled during active disease.

The chain combines TRBV2 with TRBJ2-2; 13 bases match TRBD2. This CDR3 spans 16 amino acids. The germline CDR1 and CDR2 sequences are SNHLY and FYNNEI. Trimming took 8 bases from V and 5 from J; bases not matched to a gene: 8. The CDR3 is CASSPTSGGMTGELFF. The DNA of the CDR3 is TGTGCCAGCTCCCCGACTAGCGGGGGGATGACCGGGGAGCTGTTTTTT.

The rearrangement joins TRBV5-4 to TRBJ2-3, with 11 positions matching TRBD1. The CDR3 extends over 16 amino acids. Germline V gene lookup returns CDR1 SGHNT and CDR2 YYREEE (reference sequence). V was pared by 4 bases and J by 5 bases, with 9 bases of the junction left unmatched. The chain's CDR3 is CASSGRDRGIGDTQYF. The CDR3 DNA sequence: TGTGCCAGCAGCGGGAGGGACAGGGGGATCGGAGATACGCAGTATTTT.

This clone came up once. This rearrangement joins TRBV19 to TRBJ1-3, with D uncertain. This CDR3 has 15 amino acids. Trimming took 3 bases from V and 2 from J, leaving 11 bases between them. Germline assignment: CDR1 LNHDA and CDR2 SQIVND (reference sequence). The CDR3 DNA reads TGTGCCAGTAGTATGAGTCGCGGCGCTGGAAACACCATATATTTT. Its translation is CASSMSRGAGNTIYF.

This clone occurred once. The chain employs TRBV29-1 and TRBJ1-5; 7 nucleotides agree with TRBD1. CDR1 and CDR2 (germline): SQVTM, ANQGSEA. V lost 5 bases to trimming and J lost 10 bases; unmatched junction nucleotides: 14. This CDR3 spans 14 amino acids. The CDR3 DNA reads as TGCAGCGTTCTGTGGGGACAGACCGGAGGACCCCAGCATTTT. Protein: CSVLWGQTGGPQHF.

A note on this clone: The CDR3 ends on some other residue instead of the conserved phenylalanine or tryptophan, so this is likely a read error. No DNA is shown, since the ends of the CDR3 on it are uncertain; the CDR3 is the one TCRdb lists. The chain carries TRBV11-2 and TRBJ2-7; the DNA was not compared with TRBD2, the D call given in the table. The length of the CDR3 is 15 amino acids, counting both ends. The germline V gene has CDR1 SGHAT and CDR2 FQNNGV. The CDR3 loop reads CASSPGTSGSPPTII.

The chain is built from TRBV5-1 and TRBJ2-7, with TRBD1 identical over 9 bases. This CDR3 has 14 residues. V lost 4 bases and J lost 4; bases outside the gene matches: 6. CDR1 is SGHRS, CDR2 YFSETQ, per germline. CDR3 sequence: CASSTTGGRYEQYF. As DNA, the CDR3 is TGCGCCAGCAGCACCACAGGGGGCAGATACGAGCAGTACTTC.

The V and J genes are TRBV5-6 and TRBJ1-5; 7 bases line up with TRBD1. The CDR3 totals 16 residues. The V and J ends lost 4 bases and 0 bases, in that order; junction bases with no gene match: 7. Germline-derived CDR1 and CDR2 are SGHDT and YYEEEE. CDR3 sequence (DNA): TGTGCCAGCAGCACCAGACAGGGCCATAGCAATCAGCCCCAGCATTTT. Its protein product is CASSTRQGHSNQPQHF. The full variable domain, rest sourced from reference TRBV5-6 and TRBJ1-5, is DAGVTQSPTHLIKTRGQQVTLRCSPKSGHDTVSWYQQALGQGPQFIFQYYEEEERQRGNFPDRFSGHQFPNYSSELNVNALLLGDSALYLCASSTRQGHSNQPQHFGDGTRLSIL.